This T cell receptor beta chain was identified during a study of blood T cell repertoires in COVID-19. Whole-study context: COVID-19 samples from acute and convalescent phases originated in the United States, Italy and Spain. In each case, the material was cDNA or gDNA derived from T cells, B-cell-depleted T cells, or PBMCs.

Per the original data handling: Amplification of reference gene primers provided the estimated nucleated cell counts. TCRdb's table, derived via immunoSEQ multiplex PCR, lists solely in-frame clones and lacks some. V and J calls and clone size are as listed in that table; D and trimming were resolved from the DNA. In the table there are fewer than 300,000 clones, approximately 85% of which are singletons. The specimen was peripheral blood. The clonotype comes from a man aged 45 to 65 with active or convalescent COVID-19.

The CDR3 DNA reads TGTGCCAGCAGTCCGACAGGGGGTAATTCACCCCTCCACTTT. Translation gives CASSPTGGNSPLHF. The chain links TRBV2 to TRBJ1-6, with TRBD1 matching over 9 bases. The germline gives CDR1 SNHLY, CDR2 FYNNEI. The CDR3 has 14 amino acids. Trimming took 5 bases from V and 6 from J; bases not matched to a gene: 2.